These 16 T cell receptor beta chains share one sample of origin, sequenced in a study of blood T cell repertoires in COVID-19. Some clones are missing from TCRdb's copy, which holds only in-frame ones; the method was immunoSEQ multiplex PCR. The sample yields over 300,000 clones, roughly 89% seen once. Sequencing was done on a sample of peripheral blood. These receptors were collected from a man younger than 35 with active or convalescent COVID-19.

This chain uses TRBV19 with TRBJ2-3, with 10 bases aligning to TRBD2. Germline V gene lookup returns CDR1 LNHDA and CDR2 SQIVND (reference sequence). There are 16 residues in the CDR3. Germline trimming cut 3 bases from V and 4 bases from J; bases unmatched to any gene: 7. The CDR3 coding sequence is TGTGCCAGTAGTATGTGGGCTAGCGGGAGAGCAGATACGCAGTATTTT. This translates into CASSMWASGRADTQYF.

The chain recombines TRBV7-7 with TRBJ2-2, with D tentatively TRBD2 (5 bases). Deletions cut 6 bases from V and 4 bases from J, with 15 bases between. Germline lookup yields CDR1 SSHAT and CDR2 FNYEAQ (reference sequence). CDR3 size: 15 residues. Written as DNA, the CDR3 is TGTGCCAGCAGTCCAAAAGTGGCGGGCACCGGGGAGCTGTTTTTT. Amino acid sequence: CASSPKVAGTGELFF.

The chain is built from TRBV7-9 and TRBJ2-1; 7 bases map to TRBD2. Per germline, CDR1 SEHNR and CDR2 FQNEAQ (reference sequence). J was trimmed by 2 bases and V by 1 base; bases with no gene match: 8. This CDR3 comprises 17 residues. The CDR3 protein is CASSLGLGGNTYNEQFF. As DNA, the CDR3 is TGTGCCAGCAGCTTAGGGTTGGGGGGGAACACCTACAATGAGCAGTTCTTC.

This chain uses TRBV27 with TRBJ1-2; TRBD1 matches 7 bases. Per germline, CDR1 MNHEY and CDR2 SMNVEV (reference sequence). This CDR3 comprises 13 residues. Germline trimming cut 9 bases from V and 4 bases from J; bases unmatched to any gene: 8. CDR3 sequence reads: CASQRGHGYGYTF. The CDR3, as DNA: TGTGCCAGTCAAAGGGGGCACGGCTATGGCTACACCTTC.

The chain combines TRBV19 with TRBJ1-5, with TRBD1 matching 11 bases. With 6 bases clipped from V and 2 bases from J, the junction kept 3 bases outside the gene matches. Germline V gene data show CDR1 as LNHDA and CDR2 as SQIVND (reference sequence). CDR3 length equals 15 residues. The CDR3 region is CASRGTGGGNQPQHF. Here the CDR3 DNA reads TGTGCCAGTAGGGGGACAGGGGGTGGCAATCAGCCCCAGCATTTT. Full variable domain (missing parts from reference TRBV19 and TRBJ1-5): DGGITQSPKYLFRKEGQNVTLSCEQNLNHDAMYWYRQDPGQGLRLIYYSQIVNDFQKGDIAEGYSVSREKKESFPLTVTSAQKNPTAFYLCASRGTGGGNQPQHFGDGTRLSIL.

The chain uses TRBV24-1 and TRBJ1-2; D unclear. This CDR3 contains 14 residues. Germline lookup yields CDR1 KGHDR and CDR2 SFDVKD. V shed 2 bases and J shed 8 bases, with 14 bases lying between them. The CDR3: CATSDYSKYMGYTF. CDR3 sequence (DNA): TGTGCCACCAGTGATTACAGCAAATACATGGGCTACACCTTC.

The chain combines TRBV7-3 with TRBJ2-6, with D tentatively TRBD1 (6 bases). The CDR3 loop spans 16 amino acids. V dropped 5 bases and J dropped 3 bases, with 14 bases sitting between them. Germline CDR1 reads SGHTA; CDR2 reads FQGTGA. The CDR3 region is CASSPPGDGGANVLTF. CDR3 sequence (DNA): TGTGCCAGCAGCCCCCCAGGGGACGGTGGGGCCAACGTCCTGACTTTC.

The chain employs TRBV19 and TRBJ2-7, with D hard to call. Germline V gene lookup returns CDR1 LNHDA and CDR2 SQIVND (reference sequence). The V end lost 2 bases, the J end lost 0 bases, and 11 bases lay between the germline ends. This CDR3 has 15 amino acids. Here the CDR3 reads CASSISGVASYEQYF. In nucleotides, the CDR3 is TGTGCCAGTAGTATATCGGGTGTCGCCTCCTACGAGCAGTACTTC.

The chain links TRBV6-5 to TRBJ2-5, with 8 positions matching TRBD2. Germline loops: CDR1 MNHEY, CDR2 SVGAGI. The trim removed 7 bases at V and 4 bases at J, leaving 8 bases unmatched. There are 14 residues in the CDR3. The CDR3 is CASTRAAGGETQYF. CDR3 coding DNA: TGTGCCAGCACTCGGGCCGCGGGAGGAGAGACCCAGTACTTC.

The CDR3 DNA is TGCGCCAGCAGCCAAGTGCAGCGCACCTACAATGAGCAGTTCTTC. This codes for CASSQVQRTYNEQFF. V and J are TRBV4-3 and TRBJ2-1; D not certain. Germline CDR1 and CDR2: LGHNA and YSLEER. The CDR3 is 15 residues long. The V and J ends lost 1 base and 2 bases respectively, with 9 bases between them.

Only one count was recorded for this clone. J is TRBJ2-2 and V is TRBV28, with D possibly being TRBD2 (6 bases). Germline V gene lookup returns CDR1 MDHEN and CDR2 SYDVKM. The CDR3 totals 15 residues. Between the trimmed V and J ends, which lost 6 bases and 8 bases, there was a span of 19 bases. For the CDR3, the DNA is TGTGCCAGCAGGCGCCGGGACTCAGGAGGGGGGGAGCTGTTTTTT. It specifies CASRRRDSGGGELFF. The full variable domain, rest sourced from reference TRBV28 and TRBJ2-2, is DVKVTQSSRYLVKRTGEKVFLECVQDMDHENMFWYRQDPGLGLRLIYFSYDVKMKEKGDIPEGYSVSREKKERFSLILESASTNQTSMYLCASRRRDSGGGELFFGEGSRLTVL.

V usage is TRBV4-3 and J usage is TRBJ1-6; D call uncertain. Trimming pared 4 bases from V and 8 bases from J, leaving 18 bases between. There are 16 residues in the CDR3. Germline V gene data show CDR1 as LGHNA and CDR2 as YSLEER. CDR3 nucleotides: TGCGCCAGCAGCCTCCAGATAGGCGCGGGTGATTCACCCCTCCACTTT. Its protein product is CASSLQIGAGDSPLHF.

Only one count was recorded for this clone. This CDR3 reads CASSLWGGEQFF. The CDR3 DNA sequence: TGTGCCAGCAGCTTATGGGGGGGCGAGCAGTTCTTC. The chain is built from TRBV5-8 and TRBJ2-1; a possible D gene is TRBD2 (7 bases). The CDR3 runs 12 residues. Trimming removed 2 bases at V and 10 bases at J, with 10 bases between. Germline V lookup: CDR1 SGHTS, CDR2 YDEGEE.

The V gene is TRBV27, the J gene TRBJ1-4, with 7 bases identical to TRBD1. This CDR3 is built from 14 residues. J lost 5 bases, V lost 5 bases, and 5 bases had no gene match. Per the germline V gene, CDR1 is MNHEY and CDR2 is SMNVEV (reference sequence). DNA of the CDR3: TGTGCCAGCAGTGGGACAGCGAGAAATGAAAAACTGTTTTTT. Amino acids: CASSGTARNEKLFF.

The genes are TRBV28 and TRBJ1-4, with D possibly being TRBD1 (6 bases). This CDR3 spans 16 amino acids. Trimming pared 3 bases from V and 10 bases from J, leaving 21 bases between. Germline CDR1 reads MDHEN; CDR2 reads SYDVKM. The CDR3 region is CASSFDDYRAARKLFF. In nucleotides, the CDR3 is TGTGCCAGCAGTTTCGACGACTACAGGGCGGCTCGAAAACTGTTTTTT.

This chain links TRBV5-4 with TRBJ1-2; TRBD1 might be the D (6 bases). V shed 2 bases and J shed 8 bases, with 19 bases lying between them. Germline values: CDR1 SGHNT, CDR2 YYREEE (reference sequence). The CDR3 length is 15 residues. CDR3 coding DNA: TGTGCCAGCAGCTTAATAAAAGCTTCAGGGGCCGGCTACACCTTC. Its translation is CASSLIKASGAGYTF.